This TCR beta chain was identified in a study of blood T cell repertoires in COVID-19 (dated by TCRdb to 2019 to 2021). Background for the entire study: Collaborator samples came from the United States, Italy and Spain and covered acute and convalescent phases of COVID-19. The prospective study material was composed of cDNA or gDNA derived from T cells, B-cell-depleted T cells, or PBMCs. The dataset comprised deeply sampled blood TCRbeta repertoires from subjects exposed to, actively infected with, or recovered from COVID-19. The repertoires were made available in a free public database intended to serve as a resource for research on the immune response to SARS-CoV-2. Samples came from the ongoing ImmuneRACE study (first 160 participants) plus 1,254 subjects from 6 global collaborators. Nearly every sample came with metadata listing a de-identified subject ID, COVID-19 status, age in years and sex. Where available, HLA class I and class II types were taken from metadata supplied by the sample provider and were not determined by assay-based typing.

Reading from cysteine to phenylalanine, the CDR3 counts 14 amino acids. The sequence is cut down to CDR3 DNA, 42 bases in frame from base 1. The junction shows trimming of 1 base on V and 6 bases on J, plus 12 bases between the germline ends. CDR1 is given as LGHDT and CDR2 as YNNKEL, both from the germline V gene (reference sequence). TCRbeta CDR3 regions were amplified from genomic DNA by means of the immunoSEQ Assay, a bias-controlled multiplex PCR. Regarding the original processing steps: Within the assay, amplification of reference gene primers was used to estimate how many nucleated cells each sample contained. To quantify the absolute abundance of each unique TCRbeta CDR3 rearrangement, sequence reads were collapsed and filtered. For each sample, productive Simpson clonality was calculated by taking the square root of Simpson's diversity index across productive rearrangements. Here the immuneACCESS table is served through TCRdb, limited to in-frame sequences with V and J called. Missing clones are a known gap in these copies; in checked studies unresolved V genes cover under half, and the rest lacks a known reason. V and J calls and clone size are given by that table; D and trimming were obtained from the DNA. The sample contains 100,000 to 150,000 clones, about four fifths of them found a single time. Roughly a sixth of the sample is taken by the ten largest.

On this clone itself: Its antigen target is currently unknown. No base quality values were provided; no much bigger clone lies one nucleotide off.

One collaborating source in Seattle enrolled patients during active infection and followed them longitudinally through the course of disease. The collaborating institutions used their own protocols to collect whole blood in K2EDTA tubes. For TCRbeta analysis, collaborator samples were shipped as frozen whole blood, as isolated PBMCs, or as DNA extracted from either sample type. Study-wide findings and limitations: The amount of clinical and demographic metadata varied by source and participant and was provided uncurated.

The chain is made from TRBV3-1 (or the pseudogene TRBV3-2) and TRBJ1-2; the D region possibly corresponds to TRBD1 (5 bases align). The TCR comes from a man in his thirties or forties with COVID-19, enrolled during active disease. The material sequenced was peripheral blood. For the CDR3, the sequence is CASSQVQGLDGYTF. The bases are TGTGCCAGCAGCCAAGTGCAGGGTCTAGATGGCTACACCTTC.